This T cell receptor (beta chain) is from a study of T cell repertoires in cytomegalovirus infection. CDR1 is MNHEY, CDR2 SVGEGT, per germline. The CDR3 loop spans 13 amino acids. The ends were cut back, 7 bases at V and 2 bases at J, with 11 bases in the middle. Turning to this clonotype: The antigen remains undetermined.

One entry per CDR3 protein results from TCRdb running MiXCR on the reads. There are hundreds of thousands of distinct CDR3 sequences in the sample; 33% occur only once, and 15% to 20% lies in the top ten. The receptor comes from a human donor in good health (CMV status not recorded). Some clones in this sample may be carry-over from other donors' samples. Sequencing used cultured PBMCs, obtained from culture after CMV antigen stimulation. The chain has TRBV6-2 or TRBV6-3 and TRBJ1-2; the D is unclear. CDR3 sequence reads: CASTRTDNYGYTF. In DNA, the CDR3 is TGTGCCAGCACTCGGACGGACAACTATGGCTACACCTTC.